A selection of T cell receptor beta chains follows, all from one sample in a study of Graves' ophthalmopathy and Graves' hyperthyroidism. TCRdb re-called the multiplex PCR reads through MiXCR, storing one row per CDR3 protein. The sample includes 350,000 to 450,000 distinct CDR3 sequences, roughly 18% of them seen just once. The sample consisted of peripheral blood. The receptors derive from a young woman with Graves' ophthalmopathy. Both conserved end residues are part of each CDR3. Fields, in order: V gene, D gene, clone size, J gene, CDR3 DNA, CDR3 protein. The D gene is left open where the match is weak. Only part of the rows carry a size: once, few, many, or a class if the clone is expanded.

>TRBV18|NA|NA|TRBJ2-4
TGTGCCAGCTCACCCGGTCTGGTTGCGGGGGCTAAAAACATTCAGTACTTC
CASSPGLVAGAKNIQYF
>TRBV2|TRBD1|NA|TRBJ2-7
TGTGCCAGCAGGCCAACGACAGGGAAAAGCTACGAGCAGTACTTC
CASRPTTGKSYEQYF
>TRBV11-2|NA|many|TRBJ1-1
TGTGCCAGCAGCTCCATCCGGGGGGGTGGAACTGAAGCTTTCTTT
CASSSIRGGGTEAFF
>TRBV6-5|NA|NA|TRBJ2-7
TGTGCCAGCAGTTACAGGCGGGCCACCTACGAGCAGTACTTC
CASSYRRATYEQYF
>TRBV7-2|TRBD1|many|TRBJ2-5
TGTGCCAGCAGCTCCGGACAGGGAATACAAGAGACCCAGTACTTC
CASSSGQGIQETQYF
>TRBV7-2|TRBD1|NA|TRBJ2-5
TGTGCCAGCAGCTTAAACAGGGGCTATCAAGAGACCCAGTACTTC
CASSLNRGYQETQYF
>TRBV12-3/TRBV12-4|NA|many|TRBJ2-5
TGTGCCAGCAGTTTCGGGTATCCGGAGACCCAGTACTTC
CASSFGYPETQYF
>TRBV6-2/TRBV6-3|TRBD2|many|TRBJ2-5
TGTGCCAGCAGTTCCCCCACCGGGACTAGCGGGAGAGAGACCCAGTACTTC
CASSSPTGTSGRETQYF
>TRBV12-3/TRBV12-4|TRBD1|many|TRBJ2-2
TGTGCCACCCGTCTACAGGGGATGGGCACCGGGGAGCTGTTTTTT
CATRLQGMGTGELFF
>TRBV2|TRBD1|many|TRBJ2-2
TGTGCCTCCCAGGGGGACCCATCCGGGGAGCTGTTTTTT
CASQGDPSGELFF
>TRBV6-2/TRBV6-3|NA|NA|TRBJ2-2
TGTGCCAGCAGTTATCAGTGGGGCACCGGGGAGCTGTTTTTT
CASSYQWGTGELFF
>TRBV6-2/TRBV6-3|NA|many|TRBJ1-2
TGTGCCAGCAGTTTAGGACGGTATGGCTACACCTTC
CASSLGRYGYTF
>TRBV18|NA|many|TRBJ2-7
TGTGCCAGCTCACCAGGGAAGGGTCGTAGCGACGAGCAGTACTTC
CASSPGKGRSDEQYF
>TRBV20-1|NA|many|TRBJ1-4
TGCAGTGCTTATGGGACGGAAGGGGAAAAACTGTTTTTT
CSAYGTEGEKLFF
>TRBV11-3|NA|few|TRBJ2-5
TGTGCCAGCAGCCCAACTGGTGGGACCCAGTACTTC
CASSPTGGTQYF
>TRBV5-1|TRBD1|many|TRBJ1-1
TGCGCCAGCAGCTTGATGACCACAGGGGACACTGAAGCTTTCTTT
CASSLMTTGDTEAFF
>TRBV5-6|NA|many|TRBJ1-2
TGTGCCAGCAGGGGACCTGGAGGGTCCTATGGCTACACCTTC
CASRGPGGSYGYTF
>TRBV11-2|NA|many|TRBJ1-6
TGTGCCAGCAGCTTAGAACAGTACTCCAATAATTCACCCCTCCACTTT
CASSLEQYSNNSPLHF
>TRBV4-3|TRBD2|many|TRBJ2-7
TGCGCCAGCAGCCAAGATGCGGCGGGAGGGCTCCTATACGAGCAGTACTTC
CASSQDAAGGLLYEQYF
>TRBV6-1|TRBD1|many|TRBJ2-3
TGTGCCACTACCAGACAGGGGGCGGGTACGCAGTATTTT
CATTRQGAGTQYF
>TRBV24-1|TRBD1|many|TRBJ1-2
TGTGCCACCTGGGACAGCCGAACCTCTGGCTACACCTTC
CATWDSRTSGYTF
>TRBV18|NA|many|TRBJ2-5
TGTGCCAGCTCACTCACTCACCGGGAGACCCAGTACTTC
CASSLTHRETQYF
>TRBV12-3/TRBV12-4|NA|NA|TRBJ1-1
TGTGCCAGCAGTCCCGGACAGAAAGCTTTCTTT
CASSPGQKAFF
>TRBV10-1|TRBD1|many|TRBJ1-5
TGCGCCAGCAGGGACAGGGGGCGGATTCAGCCCCAGCATTTT
CASRDRGRIQPQHF
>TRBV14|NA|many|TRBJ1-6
TGTGCCAGCAGCCAAGAGTTAGGGGGGGCCCACTGGCTTTCACCCCTCCACTTT
CASSQELGGAHWLSPLHF